The 27 T cell receptor beta chains presented below share a single source sample, sequenced in a study of T cells generated in artificial thymic organoids. Organoids aggregated human HSPCs with DLL1-transduced murine MS5 stromal cells. FACS-sorted CD34+CD3- hematopoietic stem and progenitor cells, with residual T cells removed, seeded the organoids. Their target antigens are unknown. TCRalpha and TCRbeta libraries were amplified separately by semi-nested PCR with TRAC or TRBC reverse primers. A single record per CDR3 protein comes from TCRdb applying MiXCR to the 5' RACE reads. The data contain 5,400 or so distinct CDR3 sequences, 25% to 30% of them singletons. The sequenced sample consisted of naive CD8+ T cells grown in artificial thymic organoids from cord blood stem and progenitor cells. Specified subset: CD3+TCRalphabeta+CD8SP T cells; for blood, CD45RO-CCR7+ naive CD8+ T cells. All receptors come from a human donor who gave cord blood stem cells for thymic organoid culture, a cardiac surgery patient who gave postnatal thymus, or a blood donor (not recorded which).

This clonotype qualifies as medium-sized. The chain is built from TRBV4-1 and TRBJ1-5; maybe TRBD1 (6 bases). V lost 4 bases and J 7 bases, leaving 14 bases between the germline ends. Germline V gives CDR1 MGHRA, CDR2 YSYEKL. The CDR3 extends over 14 amino acids. The CDR3 sequence: CASSPGGGRQPQHF. CDR3 in DNA: TGCGCCAGCAGCCCCGGGGGGGGGCGGCAGCCCCAGCATTTT.

By frequency in the sample, this clonotype is medium-sized. The chain is built from TRBV19 and TRBJ1-5; D unresolved. Trimming took off 10 bases at V and 2 bases at J, with 12 bases between the two ends. The length of the CDR3 is 13 residues. CDR1 LNHDA and CDR2 SQIVND come from the germline V gene (reference sequence). The DNA of the CDR3 is TGTGCCACTGGTCGGTACGGCAATCAGCCCCAGCATTTT. Protein product: CATGRYGNQPQHF. The whole variable domain, remainder taken from reference TRBV19 and TRBJ1-5, is DGGITQSPKYLFRKEGQNVTLSCEQNLNHDAMYWYRQDPGQGLRLIYYSQIVNDFQKGDIAEGYSVSREKKESFPLTVTSAQKNPTAFYLCATGRYGNQPQHFGDGTRLSIL.

Within the sample, this clonotype is medium-sized. The V call is TRBV20-1, the J call TRBJ2-7; TRBD2 is a possible D gene (6 bases). Trimming stripped 1 base from V and 2 bases from J, with 15 bases between. The CDR3 extends over 15 amino acids. The germline CDR1 and CDR2 sequences are DFQATT and SNEGSKA (reference sequence). The DNA for the CDR3 is TGCAGTGCTAGAGCTGGGGGGAGGCACCCCTACGAGCAGTACTTC. Translating it yields CSARAGGRHPYEQYF.

In its sample, this clonotype is medium-sized. CDR3 amino acids: CASSQRPLRGNEQFF. CDR3 nucleotides: TGCGCCAGCAGCCAGAGGCCTTTGCGGGGGAATGAGCAGTTCTTC. The chain carries TRBV4-3 and TRBJ2-1, with 7 bases fitting TRBD2. The CDR3 consists of 15 residues. Germline V gene data show CDR1 as LGHNA and CDR2 as YSLEER. V dropped 3 bases and J dropped 7; count of bases not matched to a gene: 9.

This clonotype rates as medium-sized (0.01 to 0.1%). The V gene is TRBV4-1, the J gene TRBJ2-3; a possible D gene is TRBD2 (7 bases). The V end lost 4 bases, the J end lost 2 bases, and 10 bases lay between the germline ends. There are 14 residues in the CDR3. Germline V gives CDR1 MGHRA, CDR2 YSYEKL. The CDR3 bases are TGCGCCAGCAGCCCCGGGGGGCTCACAGATACGCAGTATTTT. As protein: CASSPGGLTDTQYF.

Within the sample, this clonotype is medium-sized. V usage is TRBV9 and J usage is TRBJ1-1, with 9 bases lining up with TRBD1. From germline, CDR1 is SGDLS and CDR2 YYNGEE. This CDR3 has 16 amino acids. V dropped 4 bases and J dropped 4; count of bases not matched to a gene: 11. CDR3 DNA sequence: TGTGCCAGCAGCCTTTTAACAGGGGGCGCGGTCACTGAAGCTTTCTTT. Protein product: CASSLLTGGAVTEAFF.

By sample fraction, this clonotype is medium-sized. The chain recombines TRBV4-2 with TRBJ2-5; D gene uncertain. There are 14 residues in the CDR3. Germline-derived CDR1 and CDR2 are LGHNA and YNFKEQ. V gave up 4 bases and J gave up 4 bases, with 13 bases separating them. The chain's CDR3 is CASSREYLGETQYF. The DNA for the CDR3 is TGTGCCAGCAGCCGCGAATACCTCGGAGAGACCCAGTACTTC.

This clonotype rates as medium-sized (0.01 to 0.1%). V and J are TRBV13 and TRBJ2-7, with 8 bases fitting TRBD2. Germline V gives CDR1 PRHDT, CDR2 FYEKMQ (reference sequence). The CDR3 contains 14 residues. With V trimmed by 3 bases and J by 0 bases, 1 base remained unmatched. CDR3 nucleotide sequence: TGTGCCAGCAGCTTGAGCGGGAGCTCCTACGAGCAGTACTTC. This codes for CASSLSGSSYEQYF.

This clonotype rates as medium-sized. This chain connects TRBV7-2 to TRBJ1-1; D call uncertain. Trimming removed 2 bases from V and 1 base from J, with 5 bases in between. The CDR3 contains 13 residues. Germline CDR1 SGHTA, CDR2 FQGNSA. Here the CDR3 DNA reads TGTGCCAGCAGCTTAAGAAAGAACACTGAAGCTTTCTTT. Its translation is CASSLRKNTEAFF.

By share, this clonotype counts as medium-sized (0.01 to 0.1%). The chain couples TRBV4-2 to TRBJ2-5, with a possible D match to TRBD2 (5 bases). Between the trimmed V and J ends, which lost 1 base and 9 bases, there was a span of 15 bases. The CDR3 contains 14 residues. Germline V gene lookup returns CDR1 LGHNA and CDR2 YNFKEQ. The CDR3 loop is CASSQVLPLAPQYF. The CDR3 DNA sequence: TGTGCCAGCAGCCAAGTGCTACCGCTAGCCCCCCAGTACTTC.

The chain links TRBV5-1 to TRBJ1-2; 8 nucleotides agree with TRBD1. The CDR3 is made up of 13 amino acids. Germline V gene sequence: CDR1 SGHRS, CDR2 YFSETQ. Losses at the gene ends were 1 base for V and 8 bases for J; bases not matched to a gene: 4. The CDR3 region is CASSLWTGRGYTF. CDR3 coding DNA: TGCGCCAGCAGCTTGTGGACAGGGCGAGGCTACACCTTC.

By share, this clonotype ranks as medium-sized (0.01 to 0.1%). The chain recombines TRBV4-1 with TRBJ2-4; 10 nucleotides align to TRBD1. The germline CDR1 and CDR2 sequences are MGHRA and YSYEKL. The CDR3 loop spans 21 amino acids. V shed 0 bases, J shed 2 bases, and the junction held 16 bases outside the gene matches. This CDR3 reads CASSQDHGTGDWGAPKNIQYF. In nucleotides, the CDR3 is TGCGCCAGCAGCCAAGATCACGGGACAGGGGACTGGGGTGCACCCAAAAACATTCAGTACTTC.

The CDR3 region is CASTPGTGSYEQYF. For the CDR3, the DNA is TGCGCCAGCACCCCCGGGACAGGCTCCTACGAGCAGTACTTC. The chain has TRBV4-3 and TRBJ2-7; 8 bases fit TRBD1. CDR1 is LGHNA, CDR2 YSLEER, per germline. The CDR3 length is 14 residues. V shed 7 bases and J 0 bases; nucleotides not matched to a gene: 5.

By sample share, this clonotype is medium-sized. The rearrangement joins TRBV6-6 to TRBJ2-4; 7 bases fit TRBD1. V trimming: 5 bases; J trimming: 6 bases; junction bases outside the gene matches: 10. Germline V gene sequence: CDR1 MNHNY, CDR2 SVGAGI (reference sequence). The CDR3 extends over 15 amino acids. CDR3 residues: CASSRSCEGANIQYF. The CDR3, as DNA: TGTGCCAGCAGTCGCAGTTGCGAGGGGGCAAACATTCAGTACTTC.

This clonotype is medium-sized in the sample. This sequence joins TRBV28 and TRBJ1-1; D might be TRBD1 (5 bases). This CDR3 has 14 residues. The V gene's germline CDR1 is MDHEN and CDR2 SYDVKM. V lost 3 bases and J lost 4, with 12 bases in between. The CDR3, as DNA: TGTGCCAGCAGTTTTTTCAGGGACGGCACTGAAGCTTTCTTT. It specifies CASSFFRDGTEAFF.

This clonotype rates as medium-sized. The rearrangement links TRBV12-5 to TRBJ2-2, with 10 bases lining up with TRBD2. Per germline, CDR1 LGHNT and CDR2 FRNRAP. V trimming: 2 bases; J trimming: 3 bases; junction bases outside the gene matches: 0. This CDR3 contains 15 residues. CDR3 nucleotides: TGTGCTAGTGGTTTGAGCGGGGGGGACACCGGGGAGCTGTTTTTT. Amino acid sequence: CASGLSGGDTGELFF.

J is TRBJ2-7 and V is TRBV6-5; D not resolved. Per the germline V gene, CDR1 is MNHEY and CDR2 is SVGAGI. The CDR3 contains 13 residues. The V end lost 0 bases, the J end lost 4 bases, and 7 bases lay between the germline ends. CDR3 loop: CASSYSGWYEQYF. CDR3 coding DNA: TGTGCCAGCAGTTACTCGGGATGGTACGAGCAGTACTTC.

About this clonotype itself: This CDR3 is missing its conserved last phenylalanine or tryptophan, likely due to a read error. The DNA is omitted, as the CDR3 cannot be located on it reliably, and the CDR3 follows TCRdb's listing. The rearrangement links TRBV12-5 to TRBJ2-7; TRBD1, the D gene given by the table, was not confirmed from the DNA. With termini counted, the CDR3 has 14 amino acids. Germline V CDR1 and CDR2: LGHNT, FRNRAP. The CDR3 spells CASGLDSCSYEQCS.

On this clonotype: Being one base from a much bigger clone, this may be a read error. The gene calls are TRBV7-4 and TRBJ2-3; D might be TRBD1 (6 bases). The CDR3 runs to 13 residues. CDR1 SGHVT and CDR2 SQSDAQ come from the germline V gene. In DNA form, the CDR3 reads TGTGCCAGCAGCCGGACAGCTACAGGTACGCAGTATTTT. Its protein product is CASSRTATGTQYF.

Judged by abundance, this clonotype is medium-sized. CDR3 sequence reads: CATSEGQVLQETQYF. The CDR3 DNA sequence: TGTGCCACCAGTGAGGGACAGGTCCTCCAAGAGACCCAGTACTTC. The chain links TRBV24-1 to TRBJ2-5; 8 bases are a match to TRBD1. The germline gives CDR1 KGHDR, CDR2 SFDVKD. The trim removed 4 bases at V and 1 base at J, leaving 4 bases unmatched. This CDR3 has 15 residues.

In its sample, this clonotype ranks as medium-sized. V and J are TRBV20-1 and TRBJ1-2, with 8 bases identical to TRBD1. Germline loops: CDR1 DFQATT, CDR2 SNEGSKA (reference sequence). This CDR3 is 14 amino acids long. The V and J ends lost 0 bases and 6 bases, in that order; junction bases with no gene match: 6. CDR3 sequence (DNA): TGCAGTGCTAGAGATCTAGGCAGGGGGCATGGCTACACCTTC. Translating gives CSARDLGRGHGYTF.

By proportion, this clonotype is medium-sized. CDR3 in amino acids: CASSPDRGVPDTQYF. The CDR3 DNA is TGTGCCAGCAGCCCGGACAGGGGGGTCCCAGATACGCAGTATTTT. V is TRBV2 and J is TRBJ2-3, with TRBD1 identical over 10 bases. CDR1 is SNHLY, CDR2 FYNNEI, per germline. CDR3 length: 15 residues. Losses at the gene ends were 6 bases for V and 4 bases for J; bases not matched to a gene: 7.

This clonotype is categorized as medium-sized (0.01 to 0.1%). The rearrangement uses TRBV4-3 and TRBJ2-5; perhaps D is TRBD1 or TRBD2 (5 bases each). CDR1 LGHNA and CDR2 YSLEER come from the germline V gene. The CDR3 sequence is 16 residues long. The ends were cut back, 0 bases at V and 2 bases at J, with 13 bases in the middle. The CDR3 region is CASSQDPGRPQETQYF. CDR3 in DNA: TGCGCCAGCAGCCAAGATCCGGGACGGCCTCAAGAGACCCAGTACTTC.

By frequency in the sample, this clonotype is medium-sized. This chain links TRBV7-3 with TRBJ1-1; 11 bases map to TRBD1. The germline gives CDR1 SGHTA, CDR2 FQGTGA. J was trimmed by 4 bases and V by 4 bases; bases with no gene match: 2. The CDR3 covers 14 residues. In DNA, the CDR3 is TGTGCCAGCAGCTCGGGGACAGGGGGCACTGAAGCTTTCTTT. Its protein product is CASSSGTGGTEAFF.

This clonotype has a handful of counts. V gene TRBV24-1 combines with J gene TRBJ2-7; 8 bases are shared with TRBD2. The germline CDR1 and CDR2 sequences are KGHDR and SFDVKD. J was trimmed by 9 bases and V by 3 bases; bases with no gene match: 12. The CDR3 has 15 amino acids. CDR3 protein: CATSDASGPRGGQYF. In nucleotides, the CDR3 is TGTGCCACCAGTGATGCTAGCGGGCCCCGCGGCGGGCAGTACTTC.

The chain recombines TRBV6-5 with TRBJ2-2; D remains unclear. CDR3 length equals 14 residues. V lost 1 base and J 5 bases, leaving 8 bases between the germline ends. Germline values: CDR1 MNHEY, CDR2 SVGAGI. CDR3 DNA: TGTGCCAGCAGTTACTGGGAATGGACCGGGGAGCTGTTTTTT. This translates into CASSYWEWTGELFF.

By sample fraction, this clonotype is medium-sized. The V call is TRBV5-1, the J call TRBJ1-4; TRBD1 is a possible D gene (5 bases). V was pared by 0 bases and J by 8 bases, with 17 bases between. CDR1 and CDR2 (germline): SGHRS, YFSETQ. CDR3 length: 16 amino acids. Here the CDR3 reads CASSLAPGPSDEKLFF. In nucleotides, the CDR3 is TGCGCCAGCAGCTTGGCCCCGGGACCCTCCGACGAAAAACTGTTTTTT.